A selection of T cell receptor beta chains follows, all from one sample in a study of T cell repertoires in cytomegalovirus infection. TCRdb recomputed calls from the reads with MiXCR, one row per CDR3 protein. The top ten clones hold roughly 13% of a sample with about 440,000 distinct CDR3 sequences, around 32% of them seen once. Material for sequencing was PBMCs. The receptors stem from a human donor in good health (CMV status not recorded). Some clones in this sample may be carry-over from other donors' samples. CDR3s include the opening cysteine and the closing phenylalanine or tryptophan. A D gene is named only where the DNA matches it firmly. Clone size is given for some rows only: seen once, a few or many times, or a class if the clone is expanded.

TRBJ2-3	TRBV4-2	-	-	TGTGCCAGCAGCCAAGATACTGCTACCGACCCGTATTTT	CASSQDTATDPYF
TRBJ2-4	TRBV6-4	-	few	TGTGCCAGCATAAGGGACCGATCCTTC	CASIRDRSF
TRBJ2-1	TRBV6-2/TRBV6-3	-	few	TGTGCCAGCAGTTACCTTGGTAGGGACAATGAGCAGTTCTTC	CASSYLGRDNEQFF
TRBJ1-4	TRBV7-4	TRBD1	once	TGTGCCAGCAGCTTAAGGTCAGGGGGTGAAAAACTGTTTTTT	CASSLRSGGEKLFF
TRBJ1-5	TRBV25-1	-	-	TGTGCCAGCAGTGAAGAGGGGTCTGTATTTAATCAGCCCCAGCATTTT	CASSEEGSVFNQPQHF
TRBJ2-2	TRBV28	-	-	TGTGCCAGCAGTAGAGGGGAGGACGGGGAGCTGTTTTTT	CASSRGEDGELFF
TRBJ2-7	TRBV6-2/TRBV6-3	TRBD2	-	TGTGCCAGCAGTCTAATTCTAGCGGGGGGGAGCTCCTACGAGCAGTACTTC	CASSLILAGGSSYEQYF
TRBJ1-1	TRBV7-9	-	few	TGTGCCAGCAGCCCGGGGGAAGCTGAAGCTTTCTTT	CASSPGEAEAFF
TRBJ1-2	TRBV7-2	-	-	TGTGCCAGCAGCTCAGGGCGGGACGCCGCGGGTGGCTACACCTTC	CASSSGRDAAGGYTF
TRBJ1-3	TRBV7-6	-	many	TGTGCCAGCACGACTGAACCTGGAAACACCATATATTTT	CASTTEPGNTIYF
TRBJ1-1	TRBV18	-	few	TGTGCCAGCTCCCCGGGAGGACAGAACCCGAACACTGAAGCTTTCTTT	CASSPGGQNPNTEAFF
TRBJ1-5	TRBV28	-	-	TGTGCCAGCACAAGTGATGGCCTTGGCAATCAGCCCCAGCATTTT	CASTSDGLGNQPQHF
TRBJ1-1	TRBV7-2	-	few	TGTGCCAGCAGCTTCCGGACCCTGAACACTGAAGCTTTCTTT	CASSFRTLNTEAFF
TRBJ1-5	TRBV7-2	-	many	TGTGCCAGCAGCTCTGGCGCATCCTTAAGCAATCAGCCCCAGCATTTT	CASSSGASLSNQPQHF
TRBJ1-2	TRBV27	TRBD1	-	TGTGCCAGCAGCCCTCACGTACAGGGGGCCGACTATGGCTACACCTTC	CASSPHVQGADYGYTF
TRBJ1-1	TRBV4-2	-	few	TGTGCCAGCAGCTTAGCGGGGAGTTCGACAGCTTTCTTT	CASSLAGSSTAFF
TRBJ1-2	TRBV7-2	TRBD1	many	TGTGCCAGCACACCAAGCGGGGGACAGGGGTATGGCTACACCTTC	CASTPSGGQGYGYTF
TRBJ1-1	TRBV27	-	few	TGTGCCAGCAGTATAACAGGGAGAAGCACTGAAGATTTCTTT	CASSITGRSTEDFF
TRBJ2-1	TRBV7-2	-	-	TGTGCCAGCAGACCGGGTCTACTCAATAAGGAGCATTTCTTC	CASRPGLLNKEHFF
TRBJ2-3	TRBV6-5	TRBD2	-	TGTGCCAGCAGTTTCAGCGGGGGGTTTACAGATACGCAGTATTTT	CASSFSGGFTDTQYF
TRBJ2-2	TRBV6-2/TRBV6-3	TRBD1	-	TGTGCCAGCAGCCGGACAGGGTTAGCCGGGGAGCTGTTTTTT	CASSRTGLAGELFF
TRBJ2-1	TRBV11-2	-	-	TGTGCCAGCAGCTCTCAAGGACGAGTGCCGACTAATGAGCAGTTCTTC	CASSSQGRVPTNEQFF
TRBJ1-5	TRBV14	-	few	TGTGCCAGCAGCAAAAGACTGTACGGGGGCAATCAGCCCCAGCATTTT	CASSKRLYGGNQPQHF
TRBJ1-2	TRBV2	TRBD1	-	TGTGCCAGCCCGAACTCCGGGACAGGGAGGAGACGCTACTATGGCTACACCTTC	CASPNSGTGRRRYYGYTF
TRBJ2-2	TRBV20-1	-	-	TGCAGTGCTAGGACCGCGGGGGCAAGGCTATCCGGGGAGCTGTTTTTT	CSARTAGARLSGELFF
TRBJ2-2	TRBV9	-	once	TGTGCCAGCAGCGTAGGAGGGTTGGGCACCGGGGAGCTGTTTTTT	CASSVGGLGTGELFF
TRBJ2-1	TRBV29-1	-	few	TGCAGCGTTGCCAGTACCTACAATGAGCAGTTCTTC	CSVASTYNEQFF
TRBJ2-1	TRBV6-1	-	-	TGTGCCAGCAGTGAAGAAATCTACAATGAGCAGTTCTTC	CASSEEIYNEQFF
TRBJ1-1	TRBV20-1	TRBD1	-	TGCAGTGCCACGGGGACAGGGACGAACACTGAAGCTTTCTTT	CSATGTGTNTEAFF
TRBJ1-6	TRBV27	TRBD1	once	TGTGCCAGCAGTTGGGGGGACAGTAATTCACCCCTCCACTTT	CASSWGDSNSPLHF
TRBJ1-2	TRBV7-2	-	many	TGTGCCAGCATCTTGAGGGGGACACCCGCCCCTAACTATGGCTACACCTTC	CASILRGTPAPNYGYTF
TRBJ2-5	TRBV5-4	-	-	TGTGCCAGCAGCTTGGCTGGAGGGCAGGACCAAGAGACCCAGTACTTC	CASSLAGGQDQETQYF
TRBJ1-2	TRBV30	-	-	TGTGGCATGGGGGCCTATGGCTACACCTTC	CGMGAYGYTF
TRBJ2-3	TRBV29-1	TRBD2	-	TGCAGCGTTGCGTGGCTAGCGGGGGGTTCCCCCACAGATACGCAGTATTTT	CSVAWLAGGSPTDTQYF
TRBJ2-4	TRBV12-3/TRBV12-4	TRBD1	few	TGTGCCAGCAGCAGGGACAGAAACATTCAGTACTTC	CASSRDRNIQYF
TRBJ2-5	TRBV10-3	-	many	TGTGCCATCAGCAGGACAGAAGAGACCCAGTACTTC	CAISRTEETQYF
TRBJ1-4	TRBV20-1	-	few	TGCAGTGCCGTCGGCAGTACGACTAATGAAAAACTGTTTTTT	CSAVGSTTNEKLFF
TRBJ2-3	TRBV6-8	-	-	TGTGCCAGCAGTTACTCGAAGTCCCGCCTCGATACGCAGTATTTT	CASSYSKSRLDTQYF
TRBJ1-5	TRBV18	TRBD1	-	TGTGCCAGCTCACCGGGTGGGCAGGGGGCTTATCAGCCCCAGCATTTT	CASSPGGQGAYQPQHF
TRBJ2-7	TRBV7-9	-	-	TGTGCCAGCAGCAAAGACGGAGGCTACGAGCAGTACTTC	CASSKDGGYEQYF
TRBJ1-6	TRBV20-1	TRBD1	-	TGCAGTGCTGAAGGACAGGGGAGAGTAGTCGTCGCCAGTTCACCCCTCCACTTT	CSAEGQGRVVVASSPLHF
TRBJ2-7	TRBV29-1	-	-	TGCAGCGTTGAAGACCGTCATCGTCCTTGCTACGAGCAGTACTTC	CSVEDRHRPCYEQYF
TRBJ1-1	TRBV7-2	TRBD1	-	TGTGCCAGCAGCTTAGCGCTTTGGGGCAGGGGGCGTTCCCGGAACACTGAAGCTTTCTTT	CASSLALWGRGRSRNTEAFF
TRBJ2-1	TRBV10-3	TRBD2	many	TGTGCCATCAGTGACCTAGCGGGGGGGCCGGATGAGCAGTTCTTC	CAISDLAGGPDEQFF
TRBJ2-7	TRBV20-1	-	-	TGCAGTGCTAGATCCGGGAGCGAGCAGTACTTC	CSARSGSEQYF
TRBJ1-5	TRBV5-1	TRBD1	-	TGCGCCAGCAGTTCAGGGACAGGGGTGAATCAGCCCCAGCATTTT	CASSSGTGVNQPQHF
TRBJ1-2	TRBV20-1	TRBD1	-	TGCAGTGCTATTCCCGGGACAGAGAACTATGGCTACACCTTC	CSAIPGTENYGYTF
TRBJ1-6	TRBV3-1	-	-	TGTGCCAGCAACCATGGACGGATATATAATTCACCCCTCCGCTTT	CASNHGRIYNSPLRF
TRBJ2-1	TRBV7-2	TRBD1	-	TGTGCCAGCAGCCCAACTCGGGACAGATACAATGAGCAGTTCTTC	CASSPTRDRYNEQFF
TRBJ2-7	TRBV5-1	-	-	TGCGCCAGCAGCCCCTCCGGACGGGGGGCCGAGCAGTACTTC	CASSPSGRGAEQYF